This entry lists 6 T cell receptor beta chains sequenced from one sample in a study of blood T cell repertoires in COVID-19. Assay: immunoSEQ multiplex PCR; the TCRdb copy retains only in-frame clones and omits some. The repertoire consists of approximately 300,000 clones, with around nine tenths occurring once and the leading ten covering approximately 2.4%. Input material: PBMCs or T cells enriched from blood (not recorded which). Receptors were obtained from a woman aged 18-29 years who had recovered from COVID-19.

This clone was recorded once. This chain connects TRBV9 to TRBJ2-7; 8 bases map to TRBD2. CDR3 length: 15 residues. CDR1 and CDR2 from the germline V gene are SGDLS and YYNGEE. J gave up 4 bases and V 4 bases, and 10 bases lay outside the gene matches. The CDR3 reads CASSSGTSSRYEQYF. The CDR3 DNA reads TGTGCCAGCAGCTCCGGGACTAGTAGTAGGTACGAGCAGTACTTC.

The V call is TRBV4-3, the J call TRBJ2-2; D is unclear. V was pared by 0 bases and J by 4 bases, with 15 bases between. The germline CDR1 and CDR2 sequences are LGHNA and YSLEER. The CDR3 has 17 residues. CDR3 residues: CASSQESSPGFTGELFF. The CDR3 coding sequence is TGCGCCAGCAGCCAAGAGTCCTCTCCAGGATTCACCGGGGAGCTGTTTTTT.

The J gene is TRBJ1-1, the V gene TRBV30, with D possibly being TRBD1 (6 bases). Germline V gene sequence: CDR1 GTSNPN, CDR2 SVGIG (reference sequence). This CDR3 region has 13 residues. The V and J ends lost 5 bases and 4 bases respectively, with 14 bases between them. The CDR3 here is CAWSGDLSTEAFF. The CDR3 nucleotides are TGTGCCTGGTCAGGGGATTTGAGCACTGAAGCTTTCTTT.

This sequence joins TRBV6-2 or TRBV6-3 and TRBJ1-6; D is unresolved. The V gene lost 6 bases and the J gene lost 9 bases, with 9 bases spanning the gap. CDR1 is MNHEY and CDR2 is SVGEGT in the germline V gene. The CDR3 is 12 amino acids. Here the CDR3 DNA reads TGTGCCAGCAGCCGCGAGGGTTCACCCCTCCACTTT. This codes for CASSREGSPLHF.

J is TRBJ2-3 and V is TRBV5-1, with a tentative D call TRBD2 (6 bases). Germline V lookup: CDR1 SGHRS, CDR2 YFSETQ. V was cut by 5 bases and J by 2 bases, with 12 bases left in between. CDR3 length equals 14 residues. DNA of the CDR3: TGCGCCAGCAGGGACGCGGGGTTCACAGATACGCAGTATTTT. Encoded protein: CASRDAGFTDTQYF.

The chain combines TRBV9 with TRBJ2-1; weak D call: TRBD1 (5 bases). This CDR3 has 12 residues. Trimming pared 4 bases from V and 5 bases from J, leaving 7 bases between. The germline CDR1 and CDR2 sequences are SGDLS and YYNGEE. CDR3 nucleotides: TGTGCCAGCAGCAAGGACAACAATGAGCAGTTCTTC. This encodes CASSKDNNEQFF.